This T cell receptor (beta chain) was observed in a study of blood T cells in healthy people across ages. PBMCs, at least 6 million per sample, were isolated. The CDR3 spans 13 residues. The germline V gene encodes CDR1 DFQATT and CDR2 SNEGSKA (reference sequence). It was with a sample-barcoded 5' primer and a J-beta primer mix that a second PCR of roughly 7 to 12 cycles was run. Researchers report that a template-switch adaptor with 12 random nucleotides tagged each cDNA molecule. TCRdb passed the 5' RACE reads through MiXCR, listing each CDR3 protein once. This sample has 700,000 or so distinct CDR3 sequences, with roughly 20% found just once.

This receptor was obtained from a man in his 70s in good health. J is TRBJ2-5 and V is TRBV20-1; D perhaps matches TRBD2 (6 bases). The J call may be faulty, since TRBJ2-1 better matches the DNA end. Source material: blood. The CDR3 nucleotides are TGCAGTGCTCCCAGCGGAGGGACCAATGAGCAGTTCTTC. Translated: CSAPSGGTNEQFF.